The T cell receptor beta chain under discussion was sequenced for a study of blood T cell repertoires in COVID-19. The overall study: The United States, Italy and Spain supplied acute and convalescent COVID-19 samples. Sources were T cells, B-cell-depleted T cells, or PBMCs; the material itself was cDNA or gDNA.

Sequenced by immunoSEQ multiplex PCR; TCRdb stores in-frame clones only, minus some. The sample yields 65,000 to 90,000 clones, 75% to 90% seen once. A single count supports this clone. The CDR3 has 13 amino acids. V shed 4 bases and J 1 base; nucleotides not matched to a gene: 2. Germline CDR1 SGHNT, CDR2 YYREEE (reference sequence). This sequence was found in a man of 80 years or more with acute or convalescent COVID-19. V usage is TRBV5-4 and J usage is TRBJ2-7; 7 nucleotides line up with TRBD1. Sequenced material: peripheral blood. The CDR3 sequence: CASSLTGSYEQYF. CDR3 bases: TGTGCCAGCAGCCTGACAGGGTCCTACGAGCAGTACTTC.